The clone carrying this T cell receptor (beta chain) was seen a few times. No antigen is known for it. With template switching, a universal primer site was added, and the cDNA carried unique molecular identifiers. TCRdb redid the calling of the 5' RACE reads with MiXCR, one entry per CDR3 protein. Here the sample spans hundreds of thousands of distinct CDR3 sequences, around 8.3% being singletons. The junction had 8 bases not matched to a gene; V was cut back by 4 bases and J by 8 bases. This CDR3 has 13 residues. The data belong to a study of identical twins. Study-wide results and limits: There were fewer insertions in abundant cord blood beta clonotypes, but memory repertoires showed no such pattern. Among monozygotic twins, out-of-frame TCR alpha sharing exceeded what models predicted.

Every donor was a healthy Caucasian. The same sample was also studied in work on yellow fever vaccine responses in identical twins.

The sequenced sample consisted of PBMCs. The clonotype was recovered from a woman under 30 in good health. The V gene is TRBV12-3 or TRBV12-4, the J gene TRBJ2-7; 7 bases match TRBD1. CDR3 coding DNA: TGTGCCAGCAGTTACGGGACAGCGTCACAGCAGTACTTC. Residues: CASSYGTASQQYF.